The sequence of this T cell receptor beta chain was determined in a study of T cell clonotyping in hematopoietic cell transplantation. The repertoire was sequenced with immunoSEQ multiplex PCR; TCRdb's copy has only in-frame clones and lacks some. This table holds about 2,500 clones, 60% to 85% found once. The receptor comes from a male patient aged 60-70 years who had an allogeneic stem cell transplant, so T cells may come from the graft donor. Some clones in this sample may be carry-over from other donors' samples. This material consisted of peripheral blood mononuclear cells, taken 180 days after allogeneic stem cell transplant.

CDR3 DNA sequence: TGTGCCTGGGGGACACCGACAGATACGCAGTATTTT. Protein product: CAWGTPTDTQYF. This chain links TRBV30 with TRBJ2-3; a possible D gene is TRBD1 (6 bases). Germline V lookup: CDR1 GTSNPN, CDR2 SVGIG (reference sequence). The CDR3 has 12 amino acids. The V gene lost 5 bases and the J gene lost 3 bases, with 9 bases spanning the gap.